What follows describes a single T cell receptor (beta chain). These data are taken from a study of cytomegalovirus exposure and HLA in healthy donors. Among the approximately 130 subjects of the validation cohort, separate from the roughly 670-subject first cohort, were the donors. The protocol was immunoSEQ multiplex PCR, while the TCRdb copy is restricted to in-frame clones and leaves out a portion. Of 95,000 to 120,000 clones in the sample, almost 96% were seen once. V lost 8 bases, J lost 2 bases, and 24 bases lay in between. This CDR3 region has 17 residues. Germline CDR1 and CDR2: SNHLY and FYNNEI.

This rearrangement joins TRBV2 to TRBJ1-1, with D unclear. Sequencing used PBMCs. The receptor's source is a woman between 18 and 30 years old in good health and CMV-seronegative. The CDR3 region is CASLGQLGRPGNTEAFF. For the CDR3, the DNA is TGTGCCAGCTTAGGCCAGCTTGGGAGGCCGGGTAACACTGAAGCTTTCTTT. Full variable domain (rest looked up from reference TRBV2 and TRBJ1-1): EPEVTQTPSHQVTQMGQEVILRCVPISNHLYFYWYRQILGQKVEFLVSFYNNEISEKSEIFDDQFSVERPDGSNFTLKIRSTKLEDSAMYFCASLGQLGRPGNTEAFFGQGTRLTVV.